This entry concerns a single TCR beta chain. These data are taken from a study of T cell changes during pregnancy in multiple sclerosis. TCRdb's table, derived via immunoSEQ multiplex PCR, lists solely in-frame clones and lacks some. The table records roughly 38,000 clones, more than 85% of them present only once. The clonotype comes from a female donor in good health, enrolled as a control in a pregnancy study. The sequenced sample was CD4+ T cells from peripheral blood mononuclear cells, obtained after pregnancy.

Written as DNA, the CDR3 is TGTGCCAGCAGTTTTGGTGTAGGGAGGGTATTACGAAATGAGCAGTTCTTC. This sequence encodes CASSFGVGRVLRNEQFF. The chain carries TRBV28 and TRBJ2-1, with 7 bases fitting TRBD2. V trimming: 3 bases; J trimming: 7 bases; junction bases outside the gene matches: 15. This CDR3 has 17 amino acids. The germline CDR1 and CDR2 sequences are MDHEN and SYDVKM.